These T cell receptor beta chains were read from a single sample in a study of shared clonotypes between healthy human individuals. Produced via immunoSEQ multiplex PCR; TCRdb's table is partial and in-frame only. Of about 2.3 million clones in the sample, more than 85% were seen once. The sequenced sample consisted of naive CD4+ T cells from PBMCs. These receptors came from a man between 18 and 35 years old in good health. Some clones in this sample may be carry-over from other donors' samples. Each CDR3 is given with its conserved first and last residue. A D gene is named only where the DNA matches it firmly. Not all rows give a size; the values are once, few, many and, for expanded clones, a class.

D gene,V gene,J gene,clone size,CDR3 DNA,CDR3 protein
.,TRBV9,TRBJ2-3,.,TGTGCCAGCAGCGCCAGCCGGACTAGCACAGATACGCAGTATTTT,CASSASRTSTDTQYF
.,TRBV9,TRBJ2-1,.,TGTGCCAGCAGCCTCGGTATCATCTACAATGAGCAGTTCTTC,CASSLGIIYNEQFF
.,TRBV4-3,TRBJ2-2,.,TGCGCCAGCAGCCAAGACGCAGTCGGGGAGCTGTTTTTT,CASSQDAVGELFF
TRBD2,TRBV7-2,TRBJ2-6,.,TGTGCCAGCAGCTTAGCCCCGTGGAGCGGGAGGGCCGGTGGGGCCAACGTCCTGACTTTC,CASSLAPWSGRAGGANVLTF
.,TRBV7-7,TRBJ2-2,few,TGTGCCAGCAGCTTAGCCTCGGGGTCCGGGGAGCTGTTTTTT,CASSLASGSGELFF
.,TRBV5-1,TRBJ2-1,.,TGCGCCAGCAGAGCGAGCCCTAGCTCCTACAATGAGCAGTTCTTC,CASRASPSSYNEQFF
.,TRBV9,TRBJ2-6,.,TGTGCCAGCAGCGTAGGGAGCGCTGGGGCCAACGTCCTGACTTTC,CASSVGSAGANVLTF
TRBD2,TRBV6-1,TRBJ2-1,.,TGTGCCAGCAGACGACTAGCGGGAGACAATGAGCAGTTCTTC,CASRRLAGDNEQFF
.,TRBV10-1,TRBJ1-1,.,TGCGCCAGCAGTTACGGGAGTAACACTGAAGCTTTCTTT,CASSYGSNTEAFF
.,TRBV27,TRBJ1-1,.,TGTGCCAGCAGTGTATATGCCACCTGGGATAACACTGAAGCTTTCTTT,CASSVYATWDNTEAFF
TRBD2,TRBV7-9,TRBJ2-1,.,TGTGCCAGCAGCTTGACTAGCGGGAGGAACAATGAGCAGTTCTTC,CASSLTSGRNNEQFF
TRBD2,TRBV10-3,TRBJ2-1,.,TGTGCCATCAGTGAAGCGGGACGTGAGCAGTTCTTC,CAISEAGREQFF
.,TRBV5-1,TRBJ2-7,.,TGCGCCAGCAGCGCTTCCCTCACTAGGATGACTCCCTACGAGCAGTACTTC,CASSASLTRMTPYEQYF
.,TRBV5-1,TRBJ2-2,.,TGCGCCAGCAGCTTGAGGGTCAACGGGGACACCGGGGAGCTGTTTTTT,CASSLRVNGDTGELFF
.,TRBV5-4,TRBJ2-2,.,TGTGCCAGCAGCTTGGTTTCATCCGGGGAGCTGTTTTTT,CASSLVSSGELFF